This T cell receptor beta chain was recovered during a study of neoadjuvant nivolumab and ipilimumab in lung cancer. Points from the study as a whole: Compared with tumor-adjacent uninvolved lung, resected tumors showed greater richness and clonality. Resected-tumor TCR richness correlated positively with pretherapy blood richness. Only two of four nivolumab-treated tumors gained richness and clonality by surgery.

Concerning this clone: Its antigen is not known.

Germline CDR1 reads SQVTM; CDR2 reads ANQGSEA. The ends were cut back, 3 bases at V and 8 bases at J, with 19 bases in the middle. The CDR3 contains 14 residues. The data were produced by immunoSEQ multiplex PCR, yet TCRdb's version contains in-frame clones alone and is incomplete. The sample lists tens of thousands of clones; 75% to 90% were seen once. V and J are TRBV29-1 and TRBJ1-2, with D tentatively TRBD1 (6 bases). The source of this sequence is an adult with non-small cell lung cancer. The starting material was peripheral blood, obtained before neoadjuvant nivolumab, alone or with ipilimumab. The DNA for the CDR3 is TGCAGCGTTGATAGAGAGGGGGGGGGCTACGGCTACACCTTC. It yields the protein CSVDREGGGYGYTF.